A selection of T cell receptor beta chains follows, all from one sample in a study of OX40 agonist ivuxolimab in advanced cancers. Profiling relied on immunoSEQ multiplex PCR, and the TCRdb table lists in-frame clones only, not all of them. The sample holds around 76,000 clones; approximately 80% are singletons and the top ten take about 1%. Material: CD4+ or CD8+ T cells sorted from blood, obtained in a trial of the OX40 agonist ivuxolimab. These receptors originate from an adult with an advanced solid tumor such as melanoma, head and neck, liver or kidney cancer. CDR3s include the opening cysteine and the closing phenylalanine or tryptophan.

J gene: TRBJ2-1
V gene: TRBV5-1
CDR3 protein: CASSSSRNEQFF

J gene: TRBJ2-6
V gene: TRBV7-2
CDR3 protein: CASSFLSTSGANVLTF

J gene: TRBJ2-2
V gene: TRBV7-2
CDR3 protein: CASSPRISRFNTGELFF

J gene: TRBJ1-6
V gene: TRBV7-9
CDR3 protein: CASSPRTGGISPLHF

J gene: TRBJ1-3
V gene: TRBV18
CDR3 protein: CASSLRQGLSGNTIYF

J gene: TRBJ1-4
V gene: TRBV6-8
CDR3 protein: CASSYPIPGRNNEKLFF

J gene: TRBJ2-2
V gene: TRBV4-2
CDR3 protein: CASSRGTINTGELFF

J gene: TRBJ2-7
V gene: TRBV6-6
CDR3 protein: CASNPEGGSDEQYF

J gene: TRBJ2-3
V gene: TRBV11-2
CDR3 protein: CASSLDRGTIVADTQYF

J gene: TRBJ2-1
V gene: TRBV19
CDR3 protein: CASSINWGTGDNEQFF